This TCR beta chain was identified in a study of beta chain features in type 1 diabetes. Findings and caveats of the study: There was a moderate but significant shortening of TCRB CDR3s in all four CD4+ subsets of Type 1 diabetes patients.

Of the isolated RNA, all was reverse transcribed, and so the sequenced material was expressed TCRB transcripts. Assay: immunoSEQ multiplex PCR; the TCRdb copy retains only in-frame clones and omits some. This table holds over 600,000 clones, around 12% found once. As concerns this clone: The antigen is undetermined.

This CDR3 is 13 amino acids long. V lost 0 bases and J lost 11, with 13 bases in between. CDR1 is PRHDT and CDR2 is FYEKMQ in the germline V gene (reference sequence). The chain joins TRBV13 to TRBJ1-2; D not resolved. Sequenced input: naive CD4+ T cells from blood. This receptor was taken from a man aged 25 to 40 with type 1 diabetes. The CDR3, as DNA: TGTGCCAGCAGCTTAGGGCGCGCGGGGTTTTACACCTTC. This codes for CASSLGRAGFYTF.